The rows below give T cell receptor beta chains drawn from one sample of a study of blood T cell repertoires in COVID-19. The assay was immunoSEQ multiplex PCR, and TCRdb's table has in-frame clones only and misses some. The table has 50,000 to 60,000 clones, over 80% seen once. The sample comprised peripheral blood. These receptor sequences come from a man between 70 and 80 years old with active COVID-19. Each CDR3 is given with its conserved first and last residue. D genes are given only for firm matches. A clone size is listed for some rows: how often the clone was seen (once, few, many), or a class if it is expanded.

J gene	V gene	D gene	clone size	CDR3 DNA	CDR3 protein
TRBJ2-7	TRBV7-2	.	.	TGTGCCAGCAGCTTATCCCGGTCCTACGAGCAGTACTTC	CASSLSRSYEQYF
TRBJ1-5	TRBV7-2	TRBD1	.	TGTGCCAGCAGCTTATATGGGGGGACAGGAAATCAGCCCCAGCATTTT	CASSLYGGTGNQPQHF
TRBJ2-2	TRBV6-2/TRBV6-3	TRBD2	few	TGTGCCAGCAGTTCCGGGACTAAAAACACCGGGGAGCTGTTTTTT	CASSSGTKNTGELFF
TRBJ2-1	TRBV30	.	.	TGTGCCTGGAGTCCAGGGGCCCCGGCTGAGCAGTTCTTC	CAWSPGAPAEQFF
TRBJ1-2	TRBV4-1	TRBD1	.	TGCGCCAGCCGCCCGGCAGGGGGCGATAATGGCTACACCTTC	CASRPAGGDNGYTF
TRBJ2-1	TRBV9	.	once	TGTGCCAGCGCTACAGGGTACAATGAGCAGTTCTTC	CASATGYNEQFF
TRBJ2-5	TRBV6-6	.	.	TGTGCCAGCAGTGGAATCTCTAGCGTCTGGGGGGAGACCCAGTACTTC	CASSGISSVWGETQYF
TRBJ1-1	TRBV19	.	.	TGTGCCAGTAGTTGGGAAATGGGGGCAATGAACACTGAAGCTTTCTTT	CASSWEMGAMNTEAFF
TRBJ1-6	TRBV6-2/TRBV6-3	.	.	TGTGCCAGCAGTTACCGCGGGGGAGAAAGTTCACCCCTCCACTTT	CASSYRGGESSPLHF
TRBJ2-2	TRBV6-6	TRBD1	.	TGTGCCAGCAGCCTACAGGGGGCCCCCGGGGAGCTGTTTTTT	CASSLQGAPGELFF
TRBJ1-4	TRBV2	TRBD1	.	TGTGCCAGCAGTAGACAGGGGTGGTATGAAAAACTGTTTTTT	CASSRQGWYEKLFF
TRBJ1-4	TRBV14	.	.	TGTGCCAGCAGCCCCGGGGTACATGAAAAACTGTTTTTT	CASSPGVHEKLFF
TRBJ1-1	TRBV5-1	TRBD1	.	TGCGCCAGCAGCTTTTCCCCCGGACAGGGGGCAGCGAGGCTTAGCACTGAAGCTTTCTTT	CASSFSPGQGAARLSTEAFF
TRBJ1-5	TRBV12-3/TRBV12-4	.	once	TGTGCCAGCACTACGACAGGAAGGCAGCCCCAGCATTTT	CASTTTGRQPQHF
TRBJ2-2	TRBV11-2	TRBD2	.	TGTGCCAGCAGCTTAGAGGGTAGCGGGGGAACCGGGGAGCTGTTTTTT	CASSLEGSGGTGELFF
TRBJ1-2	TRBV29-1	.	.	TGCAGCGTTGCGTCTAATACGAACTATGGCTACACCTTC	CSVASNTNYGYTF
TRBJ2-1	TRBV27	TRBD2	.	TGTGCCAGCAGTTTACTACTGGGCGGGGGCTACAATGAGCAGTTCTTC	CASSLLLGGGYNEQFF
TRBJ1-5	TRBV15	.	.	TGTGCCACCAGCAGAGACTTGTGGACAGCGGATCAGCCCCAGCATTTT	CATSRDLWTADQPQHF
TRBJ2-2	TRBV7-9	TRBD1	.	TGTGCCAGCAGCCTTCAGACAGGGAACGGGGAGCTGTTTTTT	CASSLQTGNGELFF
TRBJ2-2	TRBV30	TRBD2	.	TGTGCCTGGAGTGTACCGGTATGGCTAGCGGGGGGTACGAACACCGGGGAGCTGTTTTTT	CAWSVPVWLAGGTNTGELFF
TRBJ1-5	TRBV7-3	.	.	TGTGCCAGCAGCTTGGACACCGATCAGCCCCAGCATTTT	CASSLDTDQPQHF
TRBJ1-2	TRBV19	.	.	TGTGCCAGTAGTACCCGGAGGACAGACCAAAATGGCTACACCTTC	CASSTRRTDQNGYTF